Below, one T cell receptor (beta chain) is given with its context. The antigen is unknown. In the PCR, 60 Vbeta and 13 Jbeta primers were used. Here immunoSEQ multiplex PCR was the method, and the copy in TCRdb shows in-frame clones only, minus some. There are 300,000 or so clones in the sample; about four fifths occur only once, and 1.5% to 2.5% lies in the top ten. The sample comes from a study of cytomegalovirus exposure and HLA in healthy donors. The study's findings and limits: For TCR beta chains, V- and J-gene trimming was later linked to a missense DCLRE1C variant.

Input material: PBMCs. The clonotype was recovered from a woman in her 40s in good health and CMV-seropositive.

CDR3: CASSVEIPGGTSYNEQFF. The DNA of the CDR3 is TGTGCCAGCAGCGTAGAGATACCGGGAGGAACCTCCTACAATGAGCAGTTCTTC. The chain couples TRBV9 to TRBJ2-1; 7 bases agree with TRBD2. Trimming took 0 bases from V and 0 from J; bases not matched to a gene: 9. Germline CDR1 is SGDLS and CDR2 is YYNGEE. This CDR3 is built from 18 residues.